The 20 T cell receptor beta chains given below trace back to one sample, sequenced in a study of blood T cells in healthy people across ages. For the second PCR, which ran for about 6 to 11 cycles, a sample-barcoded 5' primer and a J-beta primer mix were used. A single record per CDR3 protein comes from TCRdb applying MiXCR to the 5' RACE reads. The sample includes about 1.6 million distinct CDR3 sequences, approximately 32% of them seen just once. Sequencing used blood. The receptors stem from a young woman in good health.

The chain has TRBV4-2 and TRBJ1-1; no definite D call. CDR1 is LGHNA and CDR2 is YNFKEQ in the germline V gene. Trimming shortened V by 0 bases and J by 3 bases, and 17 bases separated the two germline ends. CDR3 size: 17 residues. The CDR3, as DNA: TGTGCCAGCAGCCAAGATCCTGCGACCGCGGAGGACACTGAAGCTTTCTTT. Translated, it gives CASSQDPATAEDTEAFF.

This clonotype was seen a handful of times. V and J are TRBV4-1 and TRBJ1-6; a possible D gene is TRBD1 (6 bases). The germline CDR1 and CDR2 sequences are MGHRA and YSYEKL. CDR3 size: 16 residues. V was pared by 4 bases and J by 7 bases, with 17 bases between. The CDR3 nucleotides are TGCGCCAGCAGCCCCGGGGTAGCCAGGGGAAATTCACCCCTCCACTTT. It is translated as CASSPGVARGNSPLHF.

The chain uses TRBV30 and TRBJ1-1; tentatively, D is TRBD1 (5 bases). V was cut by 1 base and J by 7 bases, with 10 bases left in between. The CDR3 length is 12 residues. Germline V gives CDR1 GTSNPN, CDR2 SVGIG (reference sequence). The CDR3 bases are TGTGCCTGGAGTGGAGATACAGGTGAAGCTTTCTTT. Translating gives CAWSGDTGEAFF. Full variable domain (missing parts from reference TRBV30 and TRBJ1-1): SQTIHQWPATLVQPVGSPLSLECTVEGTSNPNLYWYRQAAGRGLQLLFYSVGIGQISSEVPQNLSASRPQDRQFILSSKKLLLSDSGFYLCAWSGDTGEAFFGQGTRLTVV.

This clonotype has just a few counts. The chain joins TRBV20-1 to TRBJ1-5, with D tentatively TRBD1 (5 bases). The CDR3 extends over 14 amino acids. V was clipped by 1 base and J by 3 bases, with 10 bases between them. Germline CDR1 is DFQATT and CDR2 is SNEGSKA (reference sequence). In nucleotides, the CDR3 is TGCAGTGCTAGAGTTAGGGGTTACAATCAGCCCCAGCATTTT. Its protein is CSARVRGYNQPQHF.

The chain couples TRBV11-2 to TRBJ1-6; TRBD1 might be the D (5 bases). Germline V gives CDR1 SGHAT, CDR2 FQNNGV. This CDR3 spans 16 amino acids. Trimming left V 5 bases short and J 0 bases short, with 11 bases between. CDR3 protein: CASSKNRNSYNSPLHF. DNA for the CDR3: TGTGCCAGCAGCAAGAACAGGAACTCCTATAATTCACCCCTCCACTTT.

This clonotype was counted once. V gene TRBV20-1 combines with J gene TRBJ1-5; 8 nucleotides line up with TRBD1. After removal of 2 bases from V and 3 bases from J, the junction contained 15 bases not matched to a gene. CDR3 length equals 18 residues. Germline CDR1 and CDR2: DFQATT and SNEGSKA (reference sequence). CDR3 coding DNA: TGCAGTGCTAGACCTATTCGGACAGGGAGGAGTGACAATCAGCCCCAGCATTTT. This sequence encodes CSARPIRTGRSDNQPQHF.

This clonotype was observed many times. As DNA, the CDR3 is TGCGCCAGCGCCGGGACTGACCGTCGGACCCAGTACTTC. Translation: CASAGTDRRTQYF. V usage is TRBV4-1 and J usage is TRBJ2-5, with D perhaps TRBD2 (6 bases). The V gene's germline CDR1 is MGHRA and CDR2 YSYEKL. The CDR3 totals 13 residues. V was trimmed by 8 bases and J by 7 bases, leaving 17 bases between them.

The chain carries TRBV20-1 and TRBJ2-1; the D gene is possibly TRBD2 (6 bases). CDR1 and CDR2 (germline): DFQATT, SNEGSKA (reference sequence). V lost 2 bases to trimming and J lost 4 bases, with 12 bases between them. This CDR3 region has 14 residues. The CDR3 here is CSARRGGGYNEQFF. Written as DNA, the CDR3 is TGCAGTGCTAGACGCGGAGGAGGGTACAATGAGCAGTTCTTC.

The chain carries TRBV6-6 and TRBJ2-2, with TRBD1 matching 7 bases. Germline V gene lookup returns CDR1 MNHNY and CDR2 SVGAGI (reference sequence). The CDR3 spans 16 residues. With 5 bases clipped from V and 1 base from J, the junction kept 7 bases outside the gene matches. In DNA, the CDR3 is TGTGCCAGCAGTAACAAAGGGGGCCTGAACACCGGGGAGCTGTTTTTT. Its protein product is CASSNKGGLNTGELFF.

The chain joins TRBV4-1 to TRBJ2-7; TRBD2 is a possible D gene (5 bases). Trimming stripped 1 base from V and 0 bases from J, with 16 bases between. The CDR3 totals 17 residues. CDR1 and CDR2 (germline): MGHRA, YSYEKL. The DNA of the CDR3 is TGCGCCAGCAGCCAAGGGTCACAAGCGGCTAGCTCCTACGAGCAGTACTTC. Residues: CASSQGSQAASSYEQYF.

The CDR3 sequence is CASSSSWRFYGYTF. In DNA form, the CDR3 reads TGTGCCAGCAGCTCCTCCTGGAGGTTCTATGGCTACACCTTC. V usage is TRBV7-9 and J usage is TRBJ1-2; D unresolved. The CDR3 runs 14 residues. Trimming pared 4 bases from V and 4 bases from J, leaving 13 bases between. Germline assignment: CDR1 SEHNR and CDR2 FQNEAQ (reference sequence).

The J gene is TRBJ2-1, the V gene TRBV5-1; 10 nucleotides match TRBD2. Germline values: CDR1 SGHRS, CDR2 YFSETQ. The CDR3 runs 17 residues. J gave up 0 bases and V 3 bases, and 6 bases lay outside the gene matches. CDR3 DNA: TGCGCCAGCAGCTGGAGCGGGAGGGCGAGCTCCTACAATGAGCAGTTCTTC. Translation gives CASSWSGRASSYNEQFF.

The chain has TRBV20-1 and TRBJ2-1; D is ambiguous. Germline V gene sequence: CDR1 DFQATT, CDR2 SNEGSKA (reference sequence). V was clipped by 3 bases and J by 7 bases, with 7 bases between them. The CDR3 spans 11 residues. CDR3 loop: CSASRVNEQFF. In nucleotides, the CDR3 is TGCAGTGCTAGCCGGGTAAATGAGCAGTTCTTC.

The chain carries TRBV11-1 and TRBJ2-7; perhaps TRBD2 as D (6 bases). V shed 7 bases and J shed 0 bases, with 16 bases lying between them. Germline-derived CDR1 and CDR2 are SGHAT and FQDESV (reference sequence). This CDR3 is built from 15 residues. Here the CDR3 DNA reads TGTGCCAGCACCTCCCTGGGAGGCCCCTCCTACGAGCAGTACTTC. Translation: CASTSLGGPSYEQYF.

This chain connects TRBV2 to TRBJ2-3; D is possibly TRBD2 (5 bases). V lost 6 bases and J lost 2, with 15 bases in between. This CDR3 contains 15 residues. Germline V gene data show CDR1 as SNHLY and CDR2 as FYNNEI. The CDR3 loop is CASRNLAAFTDTQYF. CDR3 DNA sequence: TGTGCCAGCAGGAATCTAGCAGCGTTCACAGATACGCAGTATTTT.

This clonotype has just a few counts. The CDR3 region has the DNA TGTGCCAGCAGCCCCTGGGGGGAGCGTAATTCACCCCTCCACTTT. Translated: CASSPWGERNSPLHF. V and J are TRBV7-9 and TRBJ1-6; tentative D call: TRBD1 (5 bases). The CDR3 spans 15 residues. V dropped 5 bases and J dropped 6 bases, with 14 bases sitting between them. Germline V gene data show CDR1 as SEHNR and CDR2 as FQNEAQ (reference sequence).

The chain has TRBV20-1 and TRBJ2-5; D not certain. This CDR3 region has 14 residues. Germline CDR1 DFQATT, CDR2 SNEGSKA (reference sequence). V shed 6 bases and J shed 1 base, with 15 bases lying between them. The CDR3 DNA sequence: TGCAGTGCCGGTCGCCTGGCAGGCCAAGAGACCCAGTACTTC. Translation: CSAGRLAGQETQYF.

This sequence joins TRBV28 and TRBJ2-7; possible D gene TRBD2, 5 bases. V was shortened by 5 bases and J by 5 bases, with 16 bases between the two germline ends. The CDR3 extends over 14 amino acids. Germline lookup yields CDR1 MDHEN and CDR2 SYDVKM. The CDR3, as DNA: TGTGCCAGCAGTGTTGACCCAGGACTCGACGAGCAGTACTTC. This gives the protein CASSVDPGLDEQYF.

The rearrangement uses TRBV19 and TRBJ1-5, with D possibly TRBD1 on 6 matching bases. The V gene's germline CDR1 is LNHDA and CDR2 SQIVND (reference sequence). CDR3 length: 15 residues. V lost 3 bases and J 3 bases, leaving 12 bases between the germline ends. CDR3 region: CASSIPRGPNQPQHF. The CDR3 DNA reads as TGTGCCAGTAGTATTCCCAGGGGCCCCAATCAGCCCCAGCATTTT.

This clonotype was detected only a few times. The chain recombines TRBV2 with TRBJ2-1; the D gene is possibly TRBD2 (5 bases). The ends were cut back, 6 bases at V and 8 bases at J, with 11 bases in the middle. The CDR3 runs 12 residues. The germline V gene has CDR1 SNHLY and CDR2 FYNNEI. This chain's CDR3 is CASRGLPDEQFF. CDR3 coding DNA: TGTGCCAGCAGAGGACTCCCCGATGAGCAGTTCTTC.